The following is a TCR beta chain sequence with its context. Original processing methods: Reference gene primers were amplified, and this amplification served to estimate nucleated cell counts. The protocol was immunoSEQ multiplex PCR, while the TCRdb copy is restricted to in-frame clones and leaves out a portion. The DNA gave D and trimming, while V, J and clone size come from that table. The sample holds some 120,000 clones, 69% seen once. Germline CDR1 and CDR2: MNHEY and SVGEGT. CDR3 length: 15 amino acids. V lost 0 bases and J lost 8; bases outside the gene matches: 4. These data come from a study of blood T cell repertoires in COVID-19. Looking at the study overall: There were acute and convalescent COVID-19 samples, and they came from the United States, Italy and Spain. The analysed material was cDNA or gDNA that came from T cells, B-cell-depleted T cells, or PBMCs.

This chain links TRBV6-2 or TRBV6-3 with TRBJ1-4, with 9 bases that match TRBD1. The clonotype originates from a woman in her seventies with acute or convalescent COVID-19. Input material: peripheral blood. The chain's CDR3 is CASSYSGTGNEKLFF. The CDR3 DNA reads TGTGCCAGCAGTTACTCCGGGACAGGGAACGAAAAACTGTTTTTT.